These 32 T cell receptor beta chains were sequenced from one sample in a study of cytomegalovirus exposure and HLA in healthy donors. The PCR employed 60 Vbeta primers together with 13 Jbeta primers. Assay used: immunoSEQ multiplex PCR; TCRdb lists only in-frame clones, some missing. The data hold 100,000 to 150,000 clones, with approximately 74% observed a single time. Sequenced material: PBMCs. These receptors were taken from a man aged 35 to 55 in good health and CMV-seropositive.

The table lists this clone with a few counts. CDR3 nucleotides: TGCGCCAGCTCCCGTTACAGGAACACCGGGGAGCTGTTTTTT. Its protein product is CASSRYRNTGELFF. The genes are TRBV5-1 and TRBJ2-2, with unresolved D. Germline V gene data show CDR1 as SGHRS and CDR2 as YFSETQ. Deletions cut 7 bases from V and 1 base from J, with 11 bases between. The CDR3 has 14 residues.

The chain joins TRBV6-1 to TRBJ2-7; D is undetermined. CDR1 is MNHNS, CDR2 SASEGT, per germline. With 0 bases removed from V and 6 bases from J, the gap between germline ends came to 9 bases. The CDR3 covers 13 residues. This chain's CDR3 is CASSEAAGPEQYF. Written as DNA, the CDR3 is TGTGCCAGCAGTGAAGCGGCAGGCCCCGAGCAGTACTTC.

The CDR3 coding sequence is TGTGCCAGCAGCCCAGACAGAGGCTCCTACGAGCAGTACTTC. This sequence encodes CASSPDRGSYEQYF. The rearrangement uses TRBV7-3 and TRBJ2-7; D perhaps matches TRBD1 (5 bases). This CDR3 region has 14 residues. CDR1 is SGHTA, CDR2 FQGTGA, per germline. V lost 5 bases, J lost 0 bases, and 11 bases lay in between.

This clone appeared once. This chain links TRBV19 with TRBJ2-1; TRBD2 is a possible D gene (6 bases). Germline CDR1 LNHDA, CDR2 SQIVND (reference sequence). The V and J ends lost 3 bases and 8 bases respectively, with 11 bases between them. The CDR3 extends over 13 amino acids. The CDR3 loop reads CASSISRDYEQFF. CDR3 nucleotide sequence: TGTGCCAGTAGTATCTCGAGGGACTATGAGCAGTTCTTC.

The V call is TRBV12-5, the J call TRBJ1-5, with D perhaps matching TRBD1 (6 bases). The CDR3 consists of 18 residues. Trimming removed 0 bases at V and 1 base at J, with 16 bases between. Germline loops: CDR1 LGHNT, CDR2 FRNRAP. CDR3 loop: CASGLVRGRQASNQPQHF. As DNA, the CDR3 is TGTGCTAGTGGTTTGGTAAGGGGGAGACAGGCGAGCAATCAGCCCCAGCATTTT.

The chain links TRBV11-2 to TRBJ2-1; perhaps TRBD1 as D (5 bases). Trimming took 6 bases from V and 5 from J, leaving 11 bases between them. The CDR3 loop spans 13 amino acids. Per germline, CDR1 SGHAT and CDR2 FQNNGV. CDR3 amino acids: CASRLIQDNEQFF. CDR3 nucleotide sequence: TGTGCCAGCAGGCTTATACAGGACAATGAGCAGTTCTTC.

The CDR3 spells CASSAGEGEWYEQYF. In DNA form, the CDR3 reads TGTGCCAGCAGCGCAGGAGAGGGGGAGTGGTACGAGCAGTACTTC. The chain couples TRBV9 to TRBJ2-7, with a possible D match to TRBD1 (6 bases). Germline loops: CDR1 SGDLS, CDR2 YYNGEE. This CDR3 has 15 amino acids. The V gene lost 3 bases and the J gene lost 4 bases, with 17 bases spanning the gap.

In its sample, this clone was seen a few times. CDR3 nucleotide sequence: TGTGCCAGCAGTTTCGGGCCAAGAGGGGATACGCAGTATTTT. Translated: CASSFGPRGDTQYF. This chain uses TRBV27 with TRBJ2-3; a weak D match, TRBD2 (5 bases). This CDR3 has 14 residues. Trimming took off 3 bases at V and 6 bases at J, with 13 bases between the two ends. The germline CDR1 and CDR2 sequences are MNHEY and SMNVEV (reference sequence).

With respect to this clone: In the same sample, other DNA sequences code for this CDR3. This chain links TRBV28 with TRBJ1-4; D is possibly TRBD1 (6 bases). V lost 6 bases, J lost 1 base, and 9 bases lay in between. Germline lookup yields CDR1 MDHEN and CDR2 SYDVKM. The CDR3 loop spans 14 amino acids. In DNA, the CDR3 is TGTGCCAGCAGACAAGGGGGAACTAATGAAAAACTGTTTTTT. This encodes CASRQGGTNEKLFF.

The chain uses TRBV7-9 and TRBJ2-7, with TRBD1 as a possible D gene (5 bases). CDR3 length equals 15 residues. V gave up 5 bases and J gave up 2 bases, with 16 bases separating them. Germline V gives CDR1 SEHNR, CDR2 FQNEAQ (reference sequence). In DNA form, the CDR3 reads TGTGCCAGCAGCACAACCAGGGTTGTCGCCTACGAGCAGTACTTC. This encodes CASSTTRVVAYEQYF.

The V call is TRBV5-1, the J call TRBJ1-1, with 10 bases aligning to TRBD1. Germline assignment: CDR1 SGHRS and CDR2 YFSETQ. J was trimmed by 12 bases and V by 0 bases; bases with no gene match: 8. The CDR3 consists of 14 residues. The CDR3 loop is CASSLEVGDRGTFF. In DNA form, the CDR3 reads TGCGCCAGCAGCTTGGAGGTCGGGGACAGGGGAACTTTCTTT.

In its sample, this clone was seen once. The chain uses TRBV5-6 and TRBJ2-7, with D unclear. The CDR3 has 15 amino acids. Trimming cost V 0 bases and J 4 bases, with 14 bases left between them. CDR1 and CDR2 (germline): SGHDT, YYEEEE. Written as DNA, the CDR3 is TGTGCCAGCAGCTTGGGGCACAGATTGAATTACGAGCAGTACTTC. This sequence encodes CASSLGHRLNYEQYF.

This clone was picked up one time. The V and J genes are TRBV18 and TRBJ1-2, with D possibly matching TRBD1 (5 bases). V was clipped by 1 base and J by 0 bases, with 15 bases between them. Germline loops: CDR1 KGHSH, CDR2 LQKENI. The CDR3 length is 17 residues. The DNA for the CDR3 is TGTGCCAGCTCACCACGGGTCAGGGCGGAATCTAACTATGGCTACACCTTC. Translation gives CASSPRVRAESNYGYTF.

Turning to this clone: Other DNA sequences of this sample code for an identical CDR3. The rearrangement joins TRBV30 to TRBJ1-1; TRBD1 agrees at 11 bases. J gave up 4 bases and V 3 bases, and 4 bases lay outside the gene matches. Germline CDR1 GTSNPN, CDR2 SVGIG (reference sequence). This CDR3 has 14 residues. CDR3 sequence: CAWSPGTGGTEAFF. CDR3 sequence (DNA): TGTGCCTGGAGCCCAGGGACAGGGGGCACTGAAGCTTTCTTT.

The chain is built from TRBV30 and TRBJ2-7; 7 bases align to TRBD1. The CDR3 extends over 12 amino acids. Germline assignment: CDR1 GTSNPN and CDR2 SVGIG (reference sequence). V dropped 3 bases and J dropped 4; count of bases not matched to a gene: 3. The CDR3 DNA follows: TGTGCCTGGAGCAGGGGACAGTACGAGCAGTACTTC. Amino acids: CAWSRGQYEQYF.

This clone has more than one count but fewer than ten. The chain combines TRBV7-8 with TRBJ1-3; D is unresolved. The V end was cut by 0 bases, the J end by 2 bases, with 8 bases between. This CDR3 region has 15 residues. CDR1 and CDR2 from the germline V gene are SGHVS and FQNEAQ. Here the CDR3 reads CASSLAGGAGNTIYF. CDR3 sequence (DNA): TGTGCCAGCAGCTTAGCAGGCGGGGCTGGAAACACCATATATTTT.

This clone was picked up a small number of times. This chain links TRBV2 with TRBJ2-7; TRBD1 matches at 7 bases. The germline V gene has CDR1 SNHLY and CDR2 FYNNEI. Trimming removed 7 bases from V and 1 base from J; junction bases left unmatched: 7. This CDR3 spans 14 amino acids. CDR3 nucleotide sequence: TGTGCCAGCAAGGAACAGGGGCCATCCTACGAGCAGTACTTC. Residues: CASKEQGPSYEQYF.

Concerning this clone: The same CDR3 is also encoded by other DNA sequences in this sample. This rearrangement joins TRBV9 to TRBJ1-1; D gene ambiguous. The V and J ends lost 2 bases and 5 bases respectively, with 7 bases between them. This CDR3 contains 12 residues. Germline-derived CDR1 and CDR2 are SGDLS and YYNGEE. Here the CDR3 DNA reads TGTGCCAGCAGCGTTGGGGAGACTGAAGCTTTCTTT. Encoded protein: CASSVGETEAFF.

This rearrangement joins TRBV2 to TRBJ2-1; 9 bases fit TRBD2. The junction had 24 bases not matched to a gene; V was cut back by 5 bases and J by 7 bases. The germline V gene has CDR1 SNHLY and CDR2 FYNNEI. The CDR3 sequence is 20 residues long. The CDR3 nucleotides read TGTGCCAGCAGTCCTTTCTGGGAGGGGGCGGGAGGGGCCACGGTGAATGAGCAGTTCTTC. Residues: CASSPFWEGAGGATVNEQFF.

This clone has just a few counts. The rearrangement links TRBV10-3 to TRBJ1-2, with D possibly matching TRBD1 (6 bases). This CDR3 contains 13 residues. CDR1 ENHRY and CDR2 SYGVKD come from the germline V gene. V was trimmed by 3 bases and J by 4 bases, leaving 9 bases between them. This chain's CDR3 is CAISDKQGYGYTF. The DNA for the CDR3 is TGTGCCATCAGTGACAAACAGGGCTATGGCTACACCTTC.

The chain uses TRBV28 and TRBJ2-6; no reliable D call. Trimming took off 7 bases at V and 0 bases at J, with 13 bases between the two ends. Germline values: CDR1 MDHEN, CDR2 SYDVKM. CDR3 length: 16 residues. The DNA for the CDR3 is TGTGCCAGCACCCTTACACGGAGCTCTGGGGCCAACGTCCTGACTTTC. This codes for CASTLTRSSGANVLTF.

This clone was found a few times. The CDR3 sequence is CASSDRSVEKLFF. The CDR3 bases are TGCGCCAGCAGTGATAGAAGTGTTGAAAAACTGTTTTTT. The chain joins TRBV10-2 to TRBJ1-4; D not certain. Germline V gene lookup returns CDR1 WSHSY and CDR2 SAAADI. This CDR3 comprises 13 residues. The V and J ends lost 3 bases and 7 bases respectively, with 9 bases between them.

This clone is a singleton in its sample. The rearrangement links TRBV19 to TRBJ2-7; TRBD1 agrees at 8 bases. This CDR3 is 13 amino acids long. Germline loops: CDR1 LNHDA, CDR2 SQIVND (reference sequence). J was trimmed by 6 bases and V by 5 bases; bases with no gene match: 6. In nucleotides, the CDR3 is TGTGCCAGTAGTGGCAGGGGGCTCGTCGAGCAGTACTTC. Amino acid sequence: CASSGRGLVEQYF. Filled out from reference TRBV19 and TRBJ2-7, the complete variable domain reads DGGITQSPKYLFRKEGQNVTLSCEQNLNHDAMYWYRQDPGQGLRLIYYSQIVNDFQKGDIAEGYSVSREKKESFPLTVTSAQKNPTAFYLCASSGRGLVEQYFGPGTRLTVT.

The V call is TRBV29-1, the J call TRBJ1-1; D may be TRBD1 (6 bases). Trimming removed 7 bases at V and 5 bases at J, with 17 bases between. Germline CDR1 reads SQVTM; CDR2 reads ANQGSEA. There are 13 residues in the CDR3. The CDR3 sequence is CSATGTPRTEAFF. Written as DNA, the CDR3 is TGCAGCGCCACCGGGACACCCAGGACTGAAGCTTTCTTT.

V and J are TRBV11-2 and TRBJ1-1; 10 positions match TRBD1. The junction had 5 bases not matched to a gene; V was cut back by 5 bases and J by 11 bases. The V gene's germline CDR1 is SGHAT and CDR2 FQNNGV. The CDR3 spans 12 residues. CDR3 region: CASSPTGGRAFF. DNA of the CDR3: TGTGCCAGCAGCCCGACAGGGGGCCGGGCTTTCTTT.

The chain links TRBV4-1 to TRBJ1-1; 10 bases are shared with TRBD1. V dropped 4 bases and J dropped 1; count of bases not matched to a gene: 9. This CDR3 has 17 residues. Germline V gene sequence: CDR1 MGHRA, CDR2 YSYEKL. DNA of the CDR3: TGCGCCAGCAGCCGGCTAGGGACAGGGGTTGGGAACACTGAAGCTTTCTTT. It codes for CASSRLGTGVGNTEAFF.

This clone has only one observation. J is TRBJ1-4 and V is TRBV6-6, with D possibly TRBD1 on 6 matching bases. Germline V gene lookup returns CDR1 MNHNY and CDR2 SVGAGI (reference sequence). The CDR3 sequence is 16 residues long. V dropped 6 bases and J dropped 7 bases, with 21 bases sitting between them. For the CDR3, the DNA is TGTGCCAGCAGATCCCAAGGGGGGGCTAGTTCTGAAAAACTGTTTTTT. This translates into CASRSQGGASSEKLFF.

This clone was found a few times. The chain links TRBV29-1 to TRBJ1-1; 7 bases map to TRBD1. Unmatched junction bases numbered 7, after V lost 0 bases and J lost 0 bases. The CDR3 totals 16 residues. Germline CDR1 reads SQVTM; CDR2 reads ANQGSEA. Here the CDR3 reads CSVEDWVRGLNTEAFF. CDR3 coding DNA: TGCAGCGTTGAAGATTGGGTAAGGGGGCTGAACACTGAAGCTTTCTTT.

The CDR3 DNA reads as TGTGCCAGCAGTGGACAGGCCTGGGGTCAGCCCCAGCATTTT. It specifies CASSGQAWGQPQHF. V gene TRBV2 combines with J gene TRBJ1-5; D is perhaps TRBD1 (6 bases). V was trimmed by 4 bases and J by 6 bases, leaving 13 bases between them. Germline lookup yields CDR1 SNHLY and CDR2 FYNNEI. CDR3 size: 14 residues.

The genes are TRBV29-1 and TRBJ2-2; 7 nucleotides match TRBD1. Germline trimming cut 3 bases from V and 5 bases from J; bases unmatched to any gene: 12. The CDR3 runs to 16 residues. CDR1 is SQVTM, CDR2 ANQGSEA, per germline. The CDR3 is CSVELQFRGRTGELFF. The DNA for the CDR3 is TGCAGCGTTGAGCTACAGTTCAGGGGGAGAACCGGGGAGCTGTTTTTT.

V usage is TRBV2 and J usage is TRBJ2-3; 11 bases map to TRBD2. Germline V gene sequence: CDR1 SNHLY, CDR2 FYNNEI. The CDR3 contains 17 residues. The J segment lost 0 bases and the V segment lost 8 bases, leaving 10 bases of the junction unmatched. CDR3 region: CASGSGGALASTDTQYF. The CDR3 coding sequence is TGTGCCAGCGGTAGCGGGGGGGCCCTAGCTAGCACAGATACGCAGTATTTT.

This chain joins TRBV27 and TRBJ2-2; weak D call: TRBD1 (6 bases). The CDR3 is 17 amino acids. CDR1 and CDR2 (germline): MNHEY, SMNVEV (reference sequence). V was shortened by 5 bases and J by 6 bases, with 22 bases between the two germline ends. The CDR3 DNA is TGTGCCAGCAGTCCTACAAGGACCATTCAGGGGCCCGGGGAGCTGTTTTTT. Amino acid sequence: CASSPTRTIQGPGELFF.